These T cell receptor beta chains were read from a single sample in a study of blood T cell repertoires in COVID-19. Measured with immunoSEQ multiplex PCR; TCRdb has only the in-frame clones, and not every one. The data show 70,000 or so clones, with about 80% seen just once and less than 40% held by the top ten. Sequencing was done on a sample of peripheral blood. The receptors were gathered from a woman in her 70s with acute or convalescent COVID-19. The CDR3 runs from the conserved cysteine through the conserved F or W. The order of the fields is J gene, clone size, CDR3 length, V gene, D gene, CDR3 DNA, CDR3 protein. D genes are given only for firm matches. Clone size is given for some rows only: seen once, a few or many times, or a class if the clone is expanded.

TRBJ1-6	.	14	TRBV19	.	TGTGCCAGTAGTAGGCGGCATAGCTCTTCACCCCTCCACTTT	CASSRRHSSSPLHF
TRBJ2-2	.	14	TRBV19	TRBD1	TGTGCCAGTAGTGACAGGGTTGGCACCGGGGAGCTGTTTTTT	CASSDRVGTGELFF
TRBJ1-6	.	18	TRBV6-1	.	TGTGCCAGCAGTGTGCAGGGAGGTGTCTTCATTACAAATTCACCCCTCCACTTT	CASSVQGGVFITNSPLHF
TRBJ2-3	once	17	TRBV6-2/TRBV6-3	TRBD2	TGTGCCAGCAGTTTCTCCCGGACTAGCGGGGAGAGAGATACGCAGTATTTT	CASSFSRTSGERDTQYF
TRBJ2-7	.	15	TRBV5-6	TRBD1	TGTGCCAGCAGCCCCGAGGGACAGCCAACCTACGAGCAGTACTTC	CASSPEGQPTYEQYF
TRBJ1-1	.	13	TRBV12-3/TRBV12-4	.	TGTGCCAGCAGTTTAGGGGAGCCCACTGAAGCTTTCTTT	CASSLGEPTEAFF
TRBJ2-3	.	14	TRBV6-4	TRBD2	TGTGCCAGCAGTGCGGCGGGAGCCCCAGATACGCAGTATTTT	CASSAAGAPDTQYF
TRBJ1-2	.	14	TRBV6-5	TRBD1	TGTGCCACCTCGCCGGGACAGGGTTTCGAGGGCTACACCTTC	CATSPGQGFEGYTF
TRBJ1-1	.	15	TRBV2	TRBD1	TGTGCCAGCAGCAGGACAGGGGGAAGGGGCACTGAGGCTTTCTTT	CASSRTGGRGTEAFF
TRBJ1-1	.	14	TRBV30	TRBD1	TGTGCCTGGAGTGGGGACAGGCGGAACACTGAAGCTTTCTTT	CAWSGDRRNTEAFF
TRBJ1-2	once	17	TRBV10-3	.	TGTGCCATCAGTGAACAGTCGCGGGTCCTCCCTAACTATGGCTACACCTTC	CAISEQSRVLPNYGYTF
TRBJ1-1	.	16	TRBV6-5	.	TGTGCCAGCAGTTACTATTCAGGGGCCCTGAACACTGAAGCTTTCTTT	CASSYYSGALNTEAFF
TRBJ2-1	.	19	TRBV18	TRBD2	TGTGCCAGCTCACCTCTAGCGGGGGGGCAACACTCAGTCTACAATGAGCAGTTCTTC	CASSPLAGGQHSVYNEQFF
TRBJ2-1	.	18	TRBV7-2	TRBD1	TGTGCCAGCAGCTCCCCGATTATACAGGGGTTGAATCGCAATGAGCAGTTCTTC	CASSSPIIQGLNRNEQFF
TRBJ2-7	.	14	TRBV5-1	TRBD1	TGCGCCAGCAGCCTGGGACAGCCCACCTACGAGCAGTACTTC	CASSLGQPTYEQYF
TRBJ1-1	.	14	TRBV14	.	TGTGCCAGCAGCCAAGATCGGGCCAGGGGATGGGCTTTCTTT	CASSQDRARGWAFF
TRBJ2-1	.	14	TRBV7-8	.	TGTGCCAGCAGCTTAGGGAGCGCTTACAATGAGCAGTTCTTC	CASSLGSAYNEQFF
TRBJ1-2	.	15	TRBV28	.	TGTGCCAGCAGTTCGGGGGGTCAGGGAGTGAGTGGCTACACCTTC	CASSSGGQGVSGYTF
TRBJ1-2	few	13	TRBV12-3/TRBV12-4	TRBD1	TGTGCCAGCAGGACAGGGGCATCGTATGGCTACACCTTC	CASRTGASYGYTF
TRBJ2-3	.	16	TRBV7-2	TRBD2	TGTGCCAGCAGCTTAGTAAGCGGGGGGGCATCAGATACGCAGTATTTT	CASSLVSGGASDTQYF
TRBJ2-7	.	16	TRBV28	TRBD1	TGTGCCAGCAGTTTGGGTGCGGGGGACAGGGAGAGGGAGCAGTACTTC	CASSLGAGDREREQYF
TRBJ2-6	.	13	TRBV27	.	TGTGCCAGCAGTTCCGGTGGGGCCAACGTCCTGACTTTC	CASSSGGANVLTF
TRBJ1-2	.	15	TRBV28	.	TGTGCCAGCAGTGTTGGGGGGTACGGTAACTATGGCTACACCTTC	CASSVGGYGNYGYTF
TRBJ2-2	.	17	TRBV11-2	.	TGTGCCAGCAGCTTAGCCCTGGGAGGAGGGTCTGCCGGGGAGCTGTTTTTT	CASSLALGGGSAGELFF
TRBJ1-4	.	15	TRBV6-5	TRBD1	TGTGCCAGCACAAACAGGAGAGGGGGCTATGGAAAACTGTTTTTT	CASTNRRGGYGKLFF
TRBJ1-2	.	15	TRBV7-2	TRBD1	TGTGCCAGCAGCTCGACACAGGGGGCCGGCTATGGCTACACCTTC	CASSSTQGAGYGYTF
TRBJ1-1	.	16	TRBV18	TRBD1	TGTGCCAGCTCCCTTACAGGGGGTAGCATGAACACTGAAGCTTTCTTT	CASSLTGGSMNTEAFF
TRBJ1-5	.	14	TRBV19	TRBD1	TGTGCCAGTAGTATGGACAGGGCGGTTTTGGCCCAGCATTTT	CASSMDRAVLAQHF
TRBJ2-7	.	13	TRBV19	.	TGTGCCAGTAGCACCGGGATGTCCTACGAGCAGTACTTC	CASSTGMSYEQYF
TRBJ2-3	.	15	TRBV7-2	TRBD2	TGTGCCAGCAGCCGTAGCGGGATGGAGGTAGATACGCAGTATTTT	CASSRSGMEVDTQYF
TRBJ1-1	.	16	TRBV5-8	TRBD1	TGTGCCAGCAGCTTGTACAGGGGACACAGGAACACTGAAGCTTTCTTT	CASSLYRGHRNTEAFF
TRBJ1-1	few	16	TRBV4-1	.	TGCGCCAGCAGCCAAGAGGAAGGGGCCGAGGTGACTGAAGCTTTCTTT	CASSQEEGAEVTEAFF
TRBJ1-5	few	15	TRBV5-8	.	TGTGCCAGCAGCTTGGGACATATTAGCAATCAGCCCCAGCATTTT	CASSLGHISNQPQHF
TRBJ2-2	once	15	TRBV5-4	TRBD2	TGTGCCAGCAGCTTTAGCGGGAGTGGCACCGGGGAGCTGTTTTTT	CASSFSGSGTGELFF
TRBJ2-1	.	14	TRBV27	.	TGTGCCAGCAGTTTCGTAGATTCCTACAATGAGCAGTTCTTC	CASSFVDSYNEQFF
TRBJ1-2	.	11	TRBV2	.	TGTGCCACCAGAGGACTATTACGCTACACCTTC	CATRGLLRYTF
TRBJ1-4	few	14	TRBV19	TRBD1	TGTGCCAGCAACAGGGGGCAGGGTAATGAAAAACTGTTTTTT	CASNRGQGNEKLFF
TRBJ2-7	.	13	TRBV29-1	.	TGCAGCGTTGAAGGGGCCAGGGGCGGCGAGCAGTACTTC	CSVEGARGGEQYF
TRBJ1-2	.	15	TRBV27	.	TGTGCCAGCAGTTCCCTGGGGGGGAGACTAGGGGGCTACACCTTC	CASSSLGGRLGGYTF
TRBJ1-4	.	14	TRBV28	TRBD1	TGTGCCAGCAGCAGGACAGGGGATTTCCAAAAACTGTTTTTT	CASSRTGDFQKLFF
TRBJ2-3	.	15	TRBV6-1	TRBD1	TGTGCCAGCAGTGACAGGGGGCGCGGCACAGATACGCAGTATTTT	CASSDRGRGTDTQYF
TRBJ1-6	few	15	TRBV6-6	.	TGTGCCAGCAGTCACGGACGGGGTCATCATTCACCCCTCCACTTT	CASSHGRGHHSPLHF